Listed here are 14 T cell receptor beta chains from one sample, sequenced in a study of response to subunit inactivated influenza vaccine. Using its own MiXCR run on the RT-PCR reads, TCRdb lists one record per CDR3 protein. The table shows about 700,000 distinct CDR3 sequences, with approximately 15% occurring only once. Material: PBMCs from blood, obtained 14 to 15 days before vaccination. The receptor set was obtained from a middle-aged man who received an inactivated influenza vaccine.

This sequence joins TRBV9 and TRBJ2-3; weak D call: TRBD2 (5 bases). The CDR3 loop spans 15 amino acids. The V and J ends lost 4 bases and 1 base respectively, with 13 bases between them. Germline V CDR1 and CDR2: SGDLS, YYNGEE. The chain's CDR3 is CASSSTTYRTDTQYF. The CDR3 bases are TGTGCCAGCAGCTCGACTACCTATCGCACAGATACGCAGTATTTT. The full variable domain, rest sourced from reference TRBV9 and TRBJ2-3, is DSGVTQTPKHLITATGQRVTLRCSPRSGDLSVYWYQQSLDQGLQFLIQYYNGEERAKGNILERFSAQQFPDLHSELNLSSLELGDSALYFCASSSTTYRTDTQYFGPGTRLTVL.

A few counts support this clonotype. CDR3 amino acids: CSARVVARVPEQYF. CDR3 DNA sequence: TGCAGTGCTAGAGTAGTAGCCCGCGTACCCGAGCAGTACTTC. The chain carries TRBV20-1 and TRBJ2-7, with D unclear. Germline assignment: CDR1 DFQATT and CDR2 SNEGSKA (reference sequence). V lost 1 base and J lost 6, with 16 bases in between. There are 14 residues in the CDR3.

In the case of this clonotype: A junction end diverges from the germline sequence, so it may reflect a read error. The rearrangement joins TRBV7-3 to TRBJ2-7; TRBD1 matches 9 bases. CDR1 SGHTA and CDR2 FQGTGA come from the germline V gene. The CDR3 spans 15 residues. The CDR3 spells CASSLTPGQGYEQYF. The CDR3 region has the DNA TGTGCCAGCAGCCTAACACCGGGACAGGGTTACGAGCAGTACTTC.

This clonotype has only a few counts. The rearrangement links TRBV20-1 to TRBJ2-5, with 9 bases lining up with TRBD2. The J segment lost 2 bases and the V segment lost 6 bases, leaving 7 bases of the junction unmatched. The germline gives CDR1 DFQATT, CDR2 SNEGSKA (reference sequence). The length of the CDR3 is 14 residues. The DNA of the CDR3 is TGCAGTGCCATAGCGGGGGCGCCACAAGAGACCCAGTACTTC. Translating it yields CSAIAGAPQETQYF.

The chain has TRBV12-3 or TRBV12-4 and TRBJ1-3; TRBD1 is a possible D gene (5 bases). Trimming shortened V by 6 bases and J by 1 base, and 10 bases separated the two germline ends. The CDR3 extends over 14 amino acids. The CDR3 loop is CASSQGHSGNTIYF. In DNA form, the CDR3 reads TGTGCCAGCAGCCAAGGACATTCTGGAAACACCATATATTTT.

This clonotype showed up just once. CDR3 residues: CATSIVNSNEQFF. CDR3 sequence (DNA): TGTGCCACCAGCATAGTCAACAGCAATGAGCAGTTCTTC. V is TRBV15 and J is TRBJ2-1; no clear D. The length of the CDR3 is 13 residues. The V gene lost 4 bases and the J gene lost 6 bases, with 10 bases spanning the gap. Germline V gene lookup returns CDR1 LNHNV and CDR2 YYDKDF (reference sequence).

The table lists this clonotype with a few counts. This chain links TRBV20-1 with TRBJ2-5, with D maybe TRBD1 (6 bases). This CDR3 has 14 amino acids. Per the germline V gene, CDR1 is DFQATT and CDR2 is SNEGSKA (reference sequence). Trimming removed 2 bases at V and 3 bases at J, with 13 bases between. The CDR3 nucleotides are TGCAGTGCTAGACCCGGGACAATAAAAGAGACCCAGTACTTC. Translation gives CSARPGTIKETQYF.

This clonotype was counted a few times. The gene calls are TRBV20-1 and TRBJ2-7; TRBD2 agrees at 10 bases. Per the germline V gene, CDR1 is DFQATT and CDR2 is SNEGSKA (reference sequence). This CDR3 has 16 amino acids. Germline trimming cut 4 bases from V and 4 bases from J; bases unmatched to any gene: 13. CDR3 bases: TGCAGTGCTATCAAAGGTTCGGGACTAGCGAGTTACGAGCAGTACTTC. This gives the protein CSAIKGSGLASYEQYF.

This clonotype was counted only a few times. The chain is built from TRBV9 and TRBJ2-1, with 13 bases aligning to TRBD2. V lost 3 bases and J lost 5; bases outside the gene matches: 8. Germline V gives CDR1 SGDLS, CDR2 YYNGEE. This CDR3 is built from 17 residues. CDR3 in DNA: TGTGCCAGCAGCGCGACCTCCGGGACTAGCGGGAACAATGAGCAGTTCTTC. Translation gives CASSATSGTSGNNEQFF.

In this sample, this clonotype turned up a few times. J is TRBJ1-2 and V is TRBV12-3 or TRBV12-4; D is unclear. This CDR3 is 12 amino acids long. Trimming took 8 bases from V and 3 from J, leaving 10 bases between them. The CDR3 region has the DNA TGTGCCAGCTGGTCCCCTCACTATGGCTACACCTTC. This sequence encodes CASWSPHYGYTF.

This clonotype showed up just a few times. CDR3 sequence reads: CATSRDGWGLGYTF. For the CDR3, the DNA is TGTGCCACCAGCAGAGATGGGTGGGGTCTCGGCTACACCTTC. This rearrangement joins TRBV15 to TRBJ1-2; D unresolved. Germline CDR1 and CDR2: LNHNV and YYDKDF (reference sequence). The CDR3 runs 14 residues. V was pared by 0 bases and J by 8 bases, with 13 bases between.

The table lists this clonotype with many counts. The chain is built from TRBV5-1 and TRBJ1-4; 8 bases are shared with TRBD1. CDR1 and CDR2 (germline): SGHRS, YFSETQ. V shed 0 bases and J 7 bases; nucleotides not matched to a gene: 11. There are 17 residues in the CDR3. The CDR3 DNA is TGCGCCAGCAGCTTGGCGCCAGGGGGCCGCGGTGGTGAAAAACTGTTTTTT. Its translation is CASSLAPGGRGGEKLFF.

This clonotype was observed many times. V gene TRBV4-1 combines with J gene TRBJ2-2, with a tentative D call TRBD1 (6 bases). V was pared by 1 base and J by 2 bases, with 11 bases between. Germline assignment: CDR1 MGHRA and CDR2 YSYEKL. This CDR3 is 16 amino acids long. CDR3 residues: CASSQAGAQNTGELFF. CDR3 bases: TGCGCCAGCAGCCAAGCAGGGGCCCAAAACACCGGGGAGCTGTTTTTT.

This clonotype has only a few counts. The V and J genes are TRBV15 and TRBJ2-1; TRBD1 matches at 7 bases. CDR3 length: 16 residues. Germline values: CDR1 LNHNV, CDR2 YYDKDF (reference sequence). Unmatched junction bases numbered 5, after V lost 1 base and J lost 2 bases. In DNA, the CDR3 is TGTGCCACCAGCAGAGTAGGGCAGGGGGCCTACAATGAGCAGTTCTTC. This translates into CATSRVGQGAYNEQFF.